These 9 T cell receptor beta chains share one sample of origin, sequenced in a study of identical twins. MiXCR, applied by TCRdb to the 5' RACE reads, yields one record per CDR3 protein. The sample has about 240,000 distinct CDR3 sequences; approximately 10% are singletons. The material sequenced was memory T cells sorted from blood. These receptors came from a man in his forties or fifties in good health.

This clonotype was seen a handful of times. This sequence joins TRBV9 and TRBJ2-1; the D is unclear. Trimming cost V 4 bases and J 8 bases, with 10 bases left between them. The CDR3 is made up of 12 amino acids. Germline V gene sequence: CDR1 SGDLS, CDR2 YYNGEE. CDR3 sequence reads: CASSPRRDEQFF. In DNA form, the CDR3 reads TGTGCCAGCAGCCCCCGACGGGATGAGCAGTTCTTC. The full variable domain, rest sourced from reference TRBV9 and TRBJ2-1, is DSGVTQTPKHLITATGQRVTLRCSPRSGDLSVYWYQQSLDQGLQFLIQYYNGEERAKGNILERFSAQQFPDLHSELNLSSLELGDSALYFCASSPRRDEQFFGPGTRLTVL.

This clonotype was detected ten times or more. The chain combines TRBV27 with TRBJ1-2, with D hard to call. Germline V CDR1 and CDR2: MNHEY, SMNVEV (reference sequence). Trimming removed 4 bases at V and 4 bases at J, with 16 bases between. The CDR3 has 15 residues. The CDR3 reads CASSSDPWLSYGYTF. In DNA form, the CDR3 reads TGTGCCAGCAGTTCGGACCCCTGGTTGAGCTATGGCTACACCTTC.

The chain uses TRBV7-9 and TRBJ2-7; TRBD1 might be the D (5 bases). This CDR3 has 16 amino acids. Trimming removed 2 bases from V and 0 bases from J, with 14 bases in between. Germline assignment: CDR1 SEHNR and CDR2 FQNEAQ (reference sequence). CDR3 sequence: CASSLPFPQDSYEQYF. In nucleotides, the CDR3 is TGTGCCAGCAGCTTACCCTTCCCACAGGACTCCTACGAGCAGTACTTC.

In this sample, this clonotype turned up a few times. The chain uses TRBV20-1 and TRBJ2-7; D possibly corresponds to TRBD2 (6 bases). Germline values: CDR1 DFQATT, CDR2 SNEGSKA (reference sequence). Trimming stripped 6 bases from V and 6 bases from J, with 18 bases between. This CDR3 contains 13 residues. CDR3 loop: CSAHTTGVPEQYF. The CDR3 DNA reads TGCAGTGCCCATACGACGGGAGTCCCCGAGCAGTACTTC.

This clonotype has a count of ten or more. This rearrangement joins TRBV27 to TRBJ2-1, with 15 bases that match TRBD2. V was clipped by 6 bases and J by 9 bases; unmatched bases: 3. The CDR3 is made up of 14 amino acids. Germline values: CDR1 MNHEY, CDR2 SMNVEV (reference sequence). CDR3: CASRGLAGGSEQFF. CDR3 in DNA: TGTGCCAGCAGGGGACTAGCGGGAGGTAGTGAGCAGTTCTTC.

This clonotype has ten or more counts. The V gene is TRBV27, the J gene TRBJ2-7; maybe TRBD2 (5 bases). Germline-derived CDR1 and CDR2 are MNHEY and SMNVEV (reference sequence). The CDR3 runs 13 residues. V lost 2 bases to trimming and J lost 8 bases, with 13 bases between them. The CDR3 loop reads CASSLSEGHKQYF. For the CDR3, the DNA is TGTGCCAGCAGTTTAAGCGAGGGCCACAAGCAGTACTTC.

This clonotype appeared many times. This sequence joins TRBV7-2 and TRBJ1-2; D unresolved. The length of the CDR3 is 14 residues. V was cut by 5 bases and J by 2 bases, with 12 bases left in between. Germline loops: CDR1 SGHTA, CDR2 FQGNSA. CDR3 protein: CASSQDVKNYGYTF. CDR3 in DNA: TGTGCCAGCAGCCAAGACGTGAAAAACTATGGCTACACCTTC. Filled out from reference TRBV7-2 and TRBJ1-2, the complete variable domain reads GAGVSQSPSNKVTEKGKDVELRCDPISGHTALYWYRQSLGQGLEFLIYFQGNSAPDKSGLPSDRFSAERTGGSVSTLTIQRTQQEDSAVYLCASSQDVKNYGYTFGSGTRLTVV.

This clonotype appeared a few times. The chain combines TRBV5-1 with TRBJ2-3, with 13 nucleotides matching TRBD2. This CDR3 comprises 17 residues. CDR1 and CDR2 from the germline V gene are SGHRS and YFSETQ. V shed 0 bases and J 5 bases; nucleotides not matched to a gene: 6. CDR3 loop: CASSLEGLAGVQDTQYF. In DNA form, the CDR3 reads TGCGCCAGCAGCTTGGAAGGACTAGCGGGGGTGCAAGATACGCAGTATTTT.

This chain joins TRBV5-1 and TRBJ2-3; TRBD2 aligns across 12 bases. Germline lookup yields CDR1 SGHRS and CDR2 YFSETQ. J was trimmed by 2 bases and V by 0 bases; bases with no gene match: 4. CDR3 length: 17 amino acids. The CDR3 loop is CASSLGASGRATDTQYF. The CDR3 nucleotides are TGCGCCAGCAGCTTGGGGGCTAGCGGGAGGGCCACAGATACGCAGTATTTT.